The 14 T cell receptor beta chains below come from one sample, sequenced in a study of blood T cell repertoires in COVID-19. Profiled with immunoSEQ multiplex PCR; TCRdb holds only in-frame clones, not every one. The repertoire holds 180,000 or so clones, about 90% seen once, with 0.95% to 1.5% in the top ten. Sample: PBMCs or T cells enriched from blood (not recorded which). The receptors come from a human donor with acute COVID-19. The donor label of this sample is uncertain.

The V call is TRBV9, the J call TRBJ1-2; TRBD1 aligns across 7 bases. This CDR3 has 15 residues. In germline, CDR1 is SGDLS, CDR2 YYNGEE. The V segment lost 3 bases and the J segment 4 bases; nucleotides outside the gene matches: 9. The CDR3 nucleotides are TGTGCCAGCAGCGGAGAGGGACAGAATGGCTATGGCTACACCTTC. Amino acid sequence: CASSGEGQNGYGYTF.

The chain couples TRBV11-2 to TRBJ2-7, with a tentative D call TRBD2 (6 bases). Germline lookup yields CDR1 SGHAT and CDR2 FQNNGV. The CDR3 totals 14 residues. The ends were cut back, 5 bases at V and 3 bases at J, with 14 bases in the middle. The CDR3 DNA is TGTGCCAGCAGCCGCCCGGGACTGAGCTACGAGCAGTACTTC. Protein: CASSRPGLSYEQYF.

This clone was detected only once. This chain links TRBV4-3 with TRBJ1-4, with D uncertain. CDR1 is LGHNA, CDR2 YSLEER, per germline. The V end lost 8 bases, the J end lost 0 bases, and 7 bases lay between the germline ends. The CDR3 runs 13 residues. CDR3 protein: CASRLTTNEKLFF. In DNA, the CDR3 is TGCGCCAGCCGGTTAACAACTAATGAAAAACTGTTTTTT.

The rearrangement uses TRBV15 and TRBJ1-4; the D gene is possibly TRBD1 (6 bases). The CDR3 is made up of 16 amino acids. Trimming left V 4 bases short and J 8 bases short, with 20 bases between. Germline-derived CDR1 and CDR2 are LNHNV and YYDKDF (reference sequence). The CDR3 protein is CATSTDKAQGIEKLFF. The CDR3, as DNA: TGTGCCACCAGCACGGATAAGGCTCAGGGGATCGAAAAACTGTTTTTT.

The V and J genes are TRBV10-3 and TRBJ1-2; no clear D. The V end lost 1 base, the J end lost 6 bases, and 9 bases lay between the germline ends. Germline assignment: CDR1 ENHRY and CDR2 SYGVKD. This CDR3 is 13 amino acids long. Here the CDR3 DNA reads TGTGCCATCAGTGAGTTGTTAGCTGATGGCTACACCTTC. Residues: CAISELLADGYTF.

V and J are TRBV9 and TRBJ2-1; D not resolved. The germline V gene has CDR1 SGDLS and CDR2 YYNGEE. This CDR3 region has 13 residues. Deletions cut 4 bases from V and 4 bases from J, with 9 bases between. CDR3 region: CASSQNKYNEQFF. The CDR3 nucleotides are TGTGCCAGCAGCCAAAACAAGTACAATGAGCAGTTCTTC.

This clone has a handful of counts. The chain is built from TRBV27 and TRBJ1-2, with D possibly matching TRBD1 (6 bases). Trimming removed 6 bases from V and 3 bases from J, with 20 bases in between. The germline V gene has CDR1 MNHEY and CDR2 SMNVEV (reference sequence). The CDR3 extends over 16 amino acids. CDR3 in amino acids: CASSRNYDRIHYGYTF. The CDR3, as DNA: TGTGCCAGCAGCCGAAACTACGACAGGATACACTATGGCTACACCTTC.

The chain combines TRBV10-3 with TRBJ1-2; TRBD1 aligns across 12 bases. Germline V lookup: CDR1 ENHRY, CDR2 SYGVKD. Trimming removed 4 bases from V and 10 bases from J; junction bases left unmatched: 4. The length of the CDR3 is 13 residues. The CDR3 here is CAISVGDRGLYTF. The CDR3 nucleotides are TGTGCCATCAGTGTCGGGGACAGGGGGCTCTACACCTTC.

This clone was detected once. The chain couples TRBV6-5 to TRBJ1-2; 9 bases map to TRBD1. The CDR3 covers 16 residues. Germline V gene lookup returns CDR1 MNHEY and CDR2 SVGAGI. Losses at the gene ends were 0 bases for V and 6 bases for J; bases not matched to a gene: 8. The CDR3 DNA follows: TGTGCCAGCAGTTACTCCCCGGGACAGGGAATCGATGGCTACACCTTC. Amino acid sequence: CASSYSPGQGIDGYTF.

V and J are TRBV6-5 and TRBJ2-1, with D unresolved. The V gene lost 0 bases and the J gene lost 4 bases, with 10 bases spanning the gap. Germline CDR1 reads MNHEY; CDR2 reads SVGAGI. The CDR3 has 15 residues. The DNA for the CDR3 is TGTGCCAGCAGTTACTCTGGTCCCCAGTACAATGAGCAGTTCTTC. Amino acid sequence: CASSYSGPQYNEQFF.

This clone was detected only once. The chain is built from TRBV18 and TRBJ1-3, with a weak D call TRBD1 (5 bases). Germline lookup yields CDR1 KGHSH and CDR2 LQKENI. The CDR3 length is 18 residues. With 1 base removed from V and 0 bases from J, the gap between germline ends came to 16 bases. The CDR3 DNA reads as TGTGCCAGCTCACCACAAAGGAGGGGTCCGTTCTCTGGAAACACCATATATTTT. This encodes CASSPQRRGPFSGNTIYF.

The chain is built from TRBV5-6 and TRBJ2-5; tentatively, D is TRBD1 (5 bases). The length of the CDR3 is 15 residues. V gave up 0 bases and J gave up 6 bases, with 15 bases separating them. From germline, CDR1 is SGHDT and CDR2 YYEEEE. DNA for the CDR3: TGTGCCAGCAGCTTGGGGTGGAGCAGGGAAAAGACCCAGTACTTC. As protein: CASSLGWSREKTQYF.

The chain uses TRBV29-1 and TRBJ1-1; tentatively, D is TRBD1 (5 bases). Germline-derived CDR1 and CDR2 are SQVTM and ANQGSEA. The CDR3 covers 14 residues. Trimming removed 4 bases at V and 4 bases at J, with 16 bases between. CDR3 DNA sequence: TGCAGCGTTGGGTTGGCGGGGCTGGGCACTGAAGCTTTCTTT. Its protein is CSVGLAGLGTEAFF.

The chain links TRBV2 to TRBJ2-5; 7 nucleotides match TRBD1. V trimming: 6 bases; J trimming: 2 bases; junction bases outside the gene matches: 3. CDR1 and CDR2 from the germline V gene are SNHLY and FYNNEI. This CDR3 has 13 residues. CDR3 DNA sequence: TGTGCCAGCAGAACAGGGGCACAAGAGACCCAGTACTTC. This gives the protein CASRTGAQETQYF.